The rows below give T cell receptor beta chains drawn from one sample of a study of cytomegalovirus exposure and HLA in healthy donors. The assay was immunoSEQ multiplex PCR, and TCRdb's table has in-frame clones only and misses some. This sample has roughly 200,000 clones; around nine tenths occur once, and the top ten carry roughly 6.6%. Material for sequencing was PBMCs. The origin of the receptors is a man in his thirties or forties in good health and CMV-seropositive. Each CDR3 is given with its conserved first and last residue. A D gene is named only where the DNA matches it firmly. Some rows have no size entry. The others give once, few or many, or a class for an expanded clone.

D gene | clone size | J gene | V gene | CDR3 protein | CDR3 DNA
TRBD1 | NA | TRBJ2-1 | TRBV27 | CASSSNDRAYNEQFF | TGTGCCAGCAGTTCAAATGACAGGGCTTACAATGAGCAGTTCTTC
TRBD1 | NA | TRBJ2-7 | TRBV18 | CASSPPGQGHYEQYF | TGTGCCAGCTCACCACCGGGACAGGGACACTACGAGCAGTACTTC
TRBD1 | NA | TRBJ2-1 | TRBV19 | CASSPRGRGLVEQFF | TGTGCCAGTAGCCCCCGGGGCAGGGGGCTCGTTGAGCAGTTCTTC
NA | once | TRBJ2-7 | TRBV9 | CASSVGSGGEYEQYF | TGTGCCAGCAGCGTAGGATCCGGGGGTGAGTACGAGCAGTACTTC
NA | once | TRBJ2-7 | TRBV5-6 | CASSLEGNEQYF | TGTGCCAGCAGCTTGGAAGGAAACGAGCAGTACTTC
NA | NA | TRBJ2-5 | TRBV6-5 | CASSYSQGETQYF | TGTGCCAGCAGTTACTCGCAAGGGGAGACCCAGTACTTC
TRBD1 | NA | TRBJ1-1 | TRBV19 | CASSITGDTEAFF | TGTGCCAGTAGTATTACAGGGGACACTGAAGCTTTCTTT
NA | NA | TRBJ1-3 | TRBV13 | CASSLTGRGGISGNTIYF | TGTGCCAGCAGCTTGACAGGCCGTGGGGGGATCTCTGGAAACACCATATATTTT
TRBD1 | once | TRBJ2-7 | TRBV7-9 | CASSSLPGTGNHEQYF | TGTGCCAGCAGCTCCCTCCCCGGGACAGGGAATCACGAGCAGTACTTC
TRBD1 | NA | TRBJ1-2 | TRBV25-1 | CASSEWGPGQGAFYGYTF | TGTGCCAGCAGTGAATGGGGCCCGGGACAGGGGGCTTTCTATGGCTACACCTTC
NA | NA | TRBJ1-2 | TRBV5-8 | CASSLYYGYTF | TGTGCCAGCAGCTTGTACTATGGCTACACCTTC
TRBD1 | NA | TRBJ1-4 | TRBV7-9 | CASRRAGGANEKLFF | TGTGCCAGCAGGCGAGCAGGGGGCGCAAATGAAAAACTGTTTTTT
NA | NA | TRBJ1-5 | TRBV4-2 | CASRAGQGNQPQHF | TGTGCCAGCCGCGCGGGGCAGGGGAATCAGCCCCAGCATTTT
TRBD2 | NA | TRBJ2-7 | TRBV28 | CASSHGTSGTGLSYEQYF | TGTGCCAGCAGCCACGGGACTAGCGGGACCGGGCTCTCCTACGAGCAGTACTTC
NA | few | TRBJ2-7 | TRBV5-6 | CASSLDGDYEQYF | TGTGCCAGCAGCTTGGATGGGGACTACGAGCAGTACTTC
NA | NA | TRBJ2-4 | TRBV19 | CASRGTSTANIQYF | TGTGCCAGTAGGGGGACATCGACTGCAAACATTCAGTACTTC
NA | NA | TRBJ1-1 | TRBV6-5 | CASSLRGPMETEAFF | TGTGCCAGCAGTCTCAGGGGTCCTATGGAGACTGAAGCTTTCTTT
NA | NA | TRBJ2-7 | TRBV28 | CASSPTATYEQYF | TGTGCCAGCAGTCCTACAGCCACCTACGAGCAGTACTTC
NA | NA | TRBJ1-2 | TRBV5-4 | CASSLGGDYGYTF | TGTGCCAGCAGCTTAGGGGGAGACTATGGCTACACCTTC
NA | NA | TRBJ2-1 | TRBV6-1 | CASSSPGTSYNEQFF | TGTGCCAGCAGTTCCCCAGGGACTTCTTACAATGAGCAGTTCTTC
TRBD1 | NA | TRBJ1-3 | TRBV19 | CASSGQGSGNTIYF | TGTGCCAGTAGCGGACAGGGGAGCGGAAACACCATATATTTT
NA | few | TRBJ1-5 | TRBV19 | CASSTPEQGYFGQPQHF | TGTGCCAGTAGTACACCTGAGCAGGGGTATTTCGGTCAGCCCCAGCATTTT
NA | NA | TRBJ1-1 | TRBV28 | CASWNRFMNTEAFF | TGTGCCAGCTGGAACCGGTTCATGAACACTGAAGCTTTCTTT
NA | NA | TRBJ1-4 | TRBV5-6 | CASSLALSTNEKLFF | TGTGCCAGCAGCTTGGCCCTGAGTACTAATGAAAAACTGTTTTTT
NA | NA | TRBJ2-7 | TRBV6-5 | CASSYRVSYEQYF | TGTGCCAGCAGTTACAGGGTCTCCTACGAGCAGTACTTC
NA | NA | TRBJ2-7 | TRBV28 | CASSLNRYFYEQYF | TGTGCCAGCAGTTTAAATAGGTATTTCTACGAGCAGTACTTC
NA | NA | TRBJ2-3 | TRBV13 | CASSLGTDTQYF | TGTGCCAGCAGCTTAGGTACAGATACGCAGTATTTT
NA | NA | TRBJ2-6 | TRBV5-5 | CASSLAGLPRANVLTF | TGTGCCAGCAGCTTGGCAGGGCTGCCGCGGGCCAACGTCCTGACTTTC
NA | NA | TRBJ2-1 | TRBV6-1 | CASSGGPSSYNEQFF | TGTGCCAGCAGTGGTGGGCCCAGCTCCTACAATGAGCAGTTCTTC
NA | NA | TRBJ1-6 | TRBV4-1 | CASSQERYSPLHF | TGCGCCAGCAGCCAAGAGCGATACTCACCCCTCCACTTT
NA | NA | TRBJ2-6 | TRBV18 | CASSPLLDGYSGANVLTF | TGTGCCAGCTCACCTCTCTTGGACGGCTACTCTGGGGCCAACGTCCTGACTTTC
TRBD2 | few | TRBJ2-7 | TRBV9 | CASSVVASGDGEQYF | TGTGCCAGCAGCGTAGTGGCTAGCGGGGACGGGGAGCAGTACTTC
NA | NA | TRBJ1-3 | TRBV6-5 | CASTGSGNTIYF | TGTGCCAGCACTGGCTCTGGAAACACCATATATTTT
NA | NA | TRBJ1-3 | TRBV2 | CASRGWDNSGNTIYF | TGTGCCAGCCGCGGTTGGGATAACTCTGGAAACACCATATATTTT
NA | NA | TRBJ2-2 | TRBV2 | CASGWTPQLGELFF | TGTGCCAGCGGTTGGACACCACAACTCGGGGAGCTGTTTTTT
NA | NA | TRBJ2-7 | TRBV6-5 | CASSYSFTEASYEQYF | TGTGCCAGCAGTTACTCCTTTACGGAGGCAAGCTACGAGCAGTACTTC
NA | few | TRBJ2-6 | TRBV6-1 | CASSSQGSGANVLTF | TGTGCCAGCAGTTCCCAGGGCTCTGGGGCCAACGTCCTGACTTTC
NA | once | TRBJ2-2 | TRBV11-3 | CASSPGPNEVTGELFF | TGTGCCAGCAGCCCCGGGCCTAACGAGGTGACCGGGGAGCTGTTTTTT
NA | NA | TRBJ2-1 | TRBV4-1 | CASSQALSADEQFF | TGCGCCAGCAGCCAAGCATTGTCGGCCGATGAGCAGTTCTTC
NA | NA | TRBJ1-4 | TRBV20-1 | CSAPTNEKLFF | TGCAGTGCTCCAACTAATGAAAAACTGTTTTTT
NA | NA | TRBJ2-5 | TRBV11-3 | CASSAEVQETQYF | TGTGCCAGCAGCGCCGAGGTGCAAGAGACCCAGTACTTC
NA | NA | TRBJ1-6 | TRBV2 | CASSDFAAGNSPLHF | TGTGCCAGCAGTGACTTCGCCGCCGGGAATTCACCCCTCCACTTT
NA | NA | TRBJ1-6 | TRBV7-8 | CASSLGRGNPPLHF | TGTGCCAGCAGCTTAGGTCGGGGTAATCCACCCCTCCACTTT